This TCR beta chain was recorded in a study of vaccination and CD4 T cells after COVID-19. Study summary: Convalescent individuals numbered four females and six males, two being Hispanic. Some control cultures received a CEFX pool, which served as the positive control. Others received an HIV-1 Nef pool or no peptide.

Trimming shortened V by 3 bases and J by 5 bases, and 13 bases separated the two germline ends. This CDR3 has 14 amino acids. Turning to this clonotype: The antigen remains undetermined.

Treatment noted: roughly ten-day PBMC culture with coronavirus spike peptide pools or control peptides (ViraFEST assay). At both days 3 and 7, half the medium was replaced with fresh IL-2 medium. Sequencing of the DNA from cultured CD4+ T cells was carried out with the Oncomine TCR Beta short-read assay. After culture, CD4+ T cells served as the source for genomic DNA extraction. TCRdb fed the PCR reads into MiXCR, producing one record per CDR3 protein. This table has approximately 17,000 distinct CDR3 sequences, around half appearing once. This TCR derives from a human donor who had recovered from COVID-19. This material consisted of CD4+ T cells from blood, cultured in vitro, taken before SARS-CoV-2 vaccination. This sequence joins TRBV12-3 or TRBV12-4 and TRBJ1-1; D call uncertain. CDR3 sequence (DNA): TGTGCCAGCAGTTTGCGACCGGGGAGGACTGAAGCTTTCTTT. Translating gives CASSLRPGRTEAFF.